Listed below are T cell receptor beta chains from one sample, sequenced in a study of blood T cell repertoires in COVID-19. Sequencing was performed with immunoSEQ multiplex PCR; in TCRdb, only in-frame clones are kept and a portion is missing. The sample has under 200,000 clones, about 82% seen once. The sequenced sample was PBMCs or T cells enriched from blood (not recorded which). The receptors were gathered from a man between 35 and 55 years old with acute COVID-19. Both conserved end residues are part of each CDR3. The order of the fields is clone size, D gene, V gene, J gene, CDR3 DNA, CDR3 protein. The D gene is left open where the match is weak. A clone size is listed for some rows: how often the clone was seen (once, few, many), or a class if it is expanded.

NA	TRBD1	TRBV4-1	TRBJ2-4	TGCGCCAGCAGCCACTGGGACAGCAAAAACATTCAGTACTTC	CASSHWDSKNIQYF
NA	TRBD2	TRBV6-1	TRBJ2-7	TGTGCCAGCAGTGACCCCGGGACTAGCTCCTACGAGCAGTACTTC	CASSDPGTSSYEQYF
NA	NA	TRBV5-5	TRBJ2-1	TGTGCCAGCAGCTTGCGAGGGTCCCCCCAAAATGAGCAGTTCTTC	CASSLRGSPQNEQFF
once	NA	TRBV9	TRBJ1-3	TGTGCCAGCACCGGAGGCTCTGGAAACACCATATATTTT	CASTGGSGNTIYF
NA	NA	TRBV5-6	TRBJ1-6	TGTGCCAGCAGCCTGACAGCTAATTCACCCCTCCACTTT	CASSLTANSPLHF
NA	TRBD2	TRBV25-1	TRBJ2-1	TGTGCCAGCAGCCCTTGGACTAGCGGGGGCCACAATGAGCAGTTCTTC	CASSPWTSGGHNEQFF
NA	NA	TRBV19	TRBJ2-7	TGTGCCAGTAGTCCGGGGTCACCCAGGTCCTACGAGCAGTACTTC	CASSPGSPRSYEQYF
once	TRBD2	TRBV29-1	TRBJ2-5	TGCAGCGTTGAGATGGCGGGAGGGGTCCAAGAGACCCAGTACTTC	CSVEMAGGVQETQYF
NA	NA	TRBV5-6	TRBJ2-2	TGTGCCAGCAGCTTGCAAGGGGGAATACCCGGGGAGCTGTTTTTT	CASSLQGGIPGELFF
NA	NA	TRBV24-1	TRBJ2-1	TGTGCCACCAGTGAGCCTCAGAGACCTACCCGGGGGAAGCAGTTCTTC	CATSEPQRPTRGKQFF
NA	NA	TRBV30	TRBJ2-7	TGTGCCTGGAGTGTACTTAACGAGCAGTACTTC	CAWSVLNEQYF
NA	NA	TRBV7-9	TRBJ1-1	TGTGCCAGCAGCTCGGGATGGCGCACTGAAGCTTTCTTT	CASSSGWRTEAFF
NA	NA	TRBV6-5	TRBJ1-2	TGTGCCAGCAGTTATGACAGTAACTATGGCTACACCTTC	CASSYDSNYGYTF
NA	NA	TRBV6-2/TRBV6-3	TRBJ2-1	TGTGCCAGCAGTTACTCGGCTAGTTATAACAATGAGCAGTTCTTC	CASSYSASYNNEQFF
NA	NA	TRBV30	TRBJ2-1	TGTGCCTGGAGTGCACACCGGGACACCCGCCCGTTCTTC	CAWSAHRDTRPFF
NA	NA	TRBV18	TRBJ1-1	TGTGCCAGCTCACCTTTACCAATAGGAGCGAACACTGAAGCTTTCTTT	CASSPLPIGANTEAFF